What follows are 16 T cell receptor beta chains derived from one specimen sequenced in a study of CD8+CD57+ T cells in acquired aplastic anemia. Investigators profiled TCR beta VDJ and CDR3 from genomic DNA template. TCRdb processed the reads anew with MiXCR; each CDR3 protein has one entry. The sample holds roughly 93,000 distinct CDR3 sequences, roughly 70% seen once. Sequencing was done on patients that had shown CD8+CD57+ cell expansion by flow cytometry. Sequenced material: sorted CD4+, CD8+, or CD8+CD57+ T cells (not recorded which) from PBMCs. These receptors came from a human donor with aplastic anemia.

This sequence joins TRBV12-3 or TRBV12-4 and TRBJ2-5; 7 bases line up with TRBD2. V was clipped by 6 bases and J by 5 bases; unmatched bases: 6. This CDR3 contains 13 residues. CDR3 protein: CASSFWGGETQYF. CDR3 sequence (DNA): TGTGCCAGCAGCTTTTGGGGAGGGGAGACCCAGTACTTC.

The V call is TRBV15, the J call TRBJ2-7; D gene unclear. Germline CDR1 is LNHNV and CDR2 is YYDKDF (reference sequence). The CDR3 length is 11 residues. Trimming took 5 bases from V and 7 from J, leaving 9 bases between them. The CDR3 spells CATSLGQEQYF. CDR3 in DNA: TGTGCCACCAGCCTCGGCCAAGAGCAGTACTTC.

This clonotype was recorded once. V usage is TRBV20-1 and J usage is TRBJ2-7; 8 bases are a match to TRBD2. CDR3 length: 15 amino acids. Germline V CDR1 and CDR2: DFQATT, SNEGSKA (reference sequence). J was trimmed by 4 bases and V by 3 bases; bases with no gene match: 11. DNA for the CDR3: TGCAGTGCTAGTCTTCGGGGGACTAGGGGGTACGAGCAGTACTTC. Residues: CSASLRGTRGYEQYF.

The genes are TRBV29-1 and TRBJ2-1, with 10 bases that match TRBD2. J lost 4 bases, V lost 7 bases, and 7 bases had no gene match. The CDR3 extends over 14 amino acids. The germline V gene has CDR1 SQVTM and CDR2 ANQGSEA. The CDR3 loop reads CSALAGEGYNEQFF. As DNA, the CDR3 is TGCAGCGCCCTAGCGGGAGAGGGGTACAATGAGCAGTTCTTC.

The V and J genes are TRBV20-1 and TRBJ1-5, with 7 bases aligning to TRBD1. CDR3 length: 14 residues. CDR1 and CDR2 from the germline V gene are DFQATT and SNEGSKA (reference sequence). The V gene end was trimmed by 6 bases and the J gene end by 4 bases; junction bases not matched to a gene: 9. CDR3 amino acids: CSARAGQLNQPQHF. For the CDR3, the DNA is TGCAGTGCCCGGGCGGGACAGCTTAATCAGCCCCAGCATTTT.

This clonotype has just one count. This chain uses TRBV20-1 with TRBJ2-1; 7 bases fit TRBD2. Germline assignment: CDR1 DFQATT and CDR2 SNEGSKA (reference sequence). The V and J ends lost 4 bases and 4 bases, in that order; junction bases with no gene match: 10. This CDR3 spans 15 amino acids. In nucleotides, the CDR3 is TGCAGTGCTATTACCGGGACTACTACTTACAATGAGCAGTTCTTC. It codes for CSAITGTTTYNEQFF.

The CDR3 region is CASSRRADTEAFF. CDR3 DNA: TGTGCCAGTAGTAGGCGGGCGGATACTGAAGCTTTCTTT. J is TRBJ1-1 and V is TRBV19, with D uncertain. The CDR3 totals 13 residues. The V end lost 4 bases, the J end lost 5 bases, and 11 bases lay between the germline ends. The germline CDR1 and CDR2 sequences are LNHDA and SQIVND (reference sequence).

This clonotype was seen repeatedly, ten times or more. The V and J genes are TRBV6-6 and TRBJ1-2; 9 bases map to TRBD1. Germline V gives CDR1 MNHNY, CDR2 SVGAGI (reference sequence). CDR3 length equals 15 residues. V dropped 2 bases and J dropped 4; count of bases not matched to a gene: 5. The CDR3, as DNA: TGTGCCAGCAGTTACCAGGGGACAGGGACCTATGGCTACACCTTC. It yields the protein CASSYQGTGTYGYTF.

This clonotype was counted a single time. The chain couples TRBV24-1 to TRBJ1-6, with TRBD1 identical over 10 bases. The length of the CDR3 is 14 residues. V lost 7 bases and J lost 10; bases outside the gene matches: 6. CDR1 and CDR2 (germline): KGHDR, SFDVKD. The DNA for the CDR3 is TGTGCCACCAGGGGGACAGGGGAGATGTCACCCCTCCACTTT. Translation gives CATRGTGEMSPLHF.

The chain links TRBV20-1 to TRBJ2-7; TRBD2 matches at 7 bases. Trimming removed 7 bases from V and 0 bases from J; junction bases left unmatched: 12. Germline values: CDR1 DFQATT, CDR2 SNEGSKA (reference sequence). There are 15 residues in the CDR3. In DNA form, the CDR3 reads TGCAGTGATAGGTTAAGGCGGGGGATCTCCTACGAGCAGTACTTC. Protein product: CSDRLRRGISYEQYF.

The chain couples TRBV24-1 to TRBJ2-2; D is ambiguous. Trimming took off 9 bases at V and 1 base at J, with 11 bases between the two ends. Germline V gene data show CDR1 as KGHDR and CDR2 as SFDVKD. The CDR3 totals 14 residues. Here the CDR3 DNA reads TGTGCCACCGGTGGAACGGAGAACACCGGGGAGCTGTTTTTT. This codes for CATGGTENTGELFF.

The chain combines TRBV25-1 with TRBJ2-5, with 10 bases fitting TRBD2. The CDR3 extends over 17 amino acids. Germline CDR1 MGHDK, CDR2 SYGVNS. The V gene end was trimmed by 2 bases and the J gene end by 5 bases; junction bases not matched to a gene: 11. CDR3 loop: CASSEGGGGLAVETQYF. CDR3 nucleotides: TGTGCCAGCAGTGAAGGGGGGGGAGGACTAGCGGTGGAGACCCAGTACTTC.

The chain joins TRBV27 to TRBJ2-2, with TRBD1 identical over 7 bases. The V gene's germline CDR1 is MNHEY and CDR2 SMNVEV (reference sequence). This CDR3 is built from 16 residues. V was clipped by 7 bases and J by 0 bases; unmatched bases: 8. CDR3 bases: TGTGCCAGCACGTGGGGGACAGCCGCGAACACCGGGGAGCTGTTTTTT. The encoded protein is CASTWGTAANTGELFF.

Here the CDR3 reads CASSSAGAGEQFF. CDR3 DNA sequence: TGTGCCAGCAGCTCAGCGGGAGCTGGGGAGCAGTTCTTC. This chain uses TRBV7-6 with TRBJ2-1; TRBD2 matches 8 bases. V shed 4 bases, J shed 10 bases, and the junction held 6 bases outside the gene matches. Germline V gives CDR1 SGHVS, CDR2 FNYEAQ. The CDR3 has 13 residues. Full variable domain (outside the CDR3, taken from reference TRBV7-6 and TRBJ2-1): GAGVSQSPRYKVTKRGQDVALRCDPISGHVSLYWYRQALGQGPEFLTYFNYEAQQDKSGLPNDRFSAERPEGSISTLTIQRTEQRDSAMYRCASSSAGAGEQFFGPGTRLTVL.

The chain links TRBV5-4 to TRBJ2-3, with D uncertain. V dropped 1 base and J dropped 4 bases, with 4 bases sitting between them. Germline loops: CDR1 SGHNT, CDR2 YYREEE (reference sequence). CDR3 length: 12 amino acids. CDR3 sequence reads: CASSLLSDTQYF. DNA for the CDR3: TGTGCCAGCAGCTTGTTGTCAGATACGCAGTATTTT. Based on the CDR3 plus reference TRBV5-4 and TRBJ2-3, the full variable domain is ETGVTQSPTHLIKTRGQQVTLRCSSQSGHNTVSWYQQALGQGPQFIFQYYREEENGRGNFPPRFSGLQFPNYSSELNVNALELDDSALYLCASSLLSDTQYFGPGTRLTVL.

This rearrangement joins TRBV19 to TRBJ2-5, with D tentatively TRBD2 (7 bases). The V end was cut by 6 bases, the J end by 4 bases, with 12 bases between. Germline CDR1 reads LNHDA; CDR2 reads SQIVND (reference sequence). The CDR3 consists of 13 residues. The CDR3 protein is CASRGGPGETQYF. The DNA of the CDR3 is TGTGCCAGTAGGGGGGGGCCGGGAGAGACCCAGTACTTC. The entire variable domain, with the rest obtained from reference TRBV19 and TRBJ2-5, is as follows: DGGITQSPKYLFRKEGQNVTLSCEQNLNHDAMYWYRQDPGQGLRLIYYSQIVNDFQKGDIAEGYSVSREKKESFPLTVTSAQKNPTAFYLCASRGGPGETQYFGPGTRLLVL.